What follows is one T cell receptor (beta chain) and its context. Germline trimming cut 2 bases from V and 6 bases from J; bases unmatched to any gene: 5. The CDR3 loop spans 15 amino acids. Looked up from germline, CDR1 is SGDLS and CDR2 is YYNGEE. The sample belongs to a study of cytomegalovirus exposure and HLA in healthy donors. Study information: From donors who were HLA-typed, an early data release held 80 million or so unique TCRs.

Primers included in the PCR were 60 Vbeta and 13 Jbeta primers. Sequencing used immunoSEQ multiplex PCR; TCRdb keeps in-frame clones, though not all of them. Of 35,000 to 40,000 clones in the sample, about 66% are singletons; the top ten hold roughly 18%. This chain uses TRBV9 with TRBJ2-2; the match to TRBD1 covers 9 bases. This clonotype originated in a man aged 50-59 years in good health and CMV-seropositive. Sequenced input: PBMCs. The CDR3 spells CASSVRDRVPGELFF. As DNA, the CDR3 is TGTGCCAGCAGCGTCCGGGACAGGGTCCCCGGGGAGCTGTTTTTT.